Following are 14 T cell receptor beta chains from one sample sequenced in a study of cytomegalovirus exposure and HLA in healthy donors. Sequenced by immunoSEQ multiplex PCR; TCRdb stores in-frame clones only, minus some. This repertoire shows under 110,000 clones, about 87% found once; its top ten account for less than 2%. The sample comprised PBMCs. Every receptor here comes from a woman under 30 in good health and CMV-seropositive.

The chain carries TRBV10-3 and TRBJ2-3; TRBD1 matches at 7 bases. CDR3 length equals 14 residues. Germline lookup yields CDR1 ENHRY and CDR2 SYGVKD. Losses at the gene ends were 7 bases for V and 2 bases for J; bases not matched to a gene: 6. This CDR3 is CAIMETGSTDTQYF. The DNA of the CDR3 is TGTGCCATCATGGAGACAGGGTCCACAGATACGCAGTATTTT.

This clone was seen just once. The chain employs TRBV20-1 and TRBJ2-1; D is unclear. The V gene's germline CDR1 is DFQATT and CDR2 SNEGSKA (reference sequence). The CDR3 runs 11 residues. V lost 3 bases and J 9 bases, leaving 9 bases between the germline ends. The CDR3 sequence is CSASPTGEQFF. The CDR3, as DNA: TGCAGTGCTAGCCCGACGGGTGAGCAGTTCTTC.

The chain employs TRBV19 and TRBJ1-1; weak D call: TRBD1 (5 bases). CDR1 LNHDA and CDR2 SQIVND come from the germline V gene (reference sequence). The V end was cut by 6 bases, the J end by 0 bases, with 8 bases between. CDR3 length equals 13 residues. The CDR3 is CASRKGLNTEAFF. For the CDR3, the DNA is TGTGCCAGTAGGAAGGGGTTGAACACTGAAGCTTTCTTT.

The J gene is TRBJ2-2, the V gene TRBV13; D is ambiguous. This CDR3 contains 13 residues. Germline V lookup: CDR1 PRHDT, CDR2 FYEKMQ (reference sequence). The ends were cut back, 2 bases at V and 4 bases at J, with 5 bases in the middle. The CDR3 is CASSLRSTGELFF. In DNA, the CDR3 is TGTGCCAGCAGCTTACGGAGCACCGGGGAGCTGTTTTTT.

On this clone itself: The sample contains more than one DNA sequence encoding this CDR3. V is TRBV7-2 and J is TRBJ2-3, with a weak D call TRBD1 (6 bases). Germline V gives CDR1 SGHTA, CDR2 FQGNSA. V lost 5 bases and J 3 bases, leaving 9 bases between the germline ends. The CDR3 is made up of 13 amino acids. The CDR3 DNA sequence: TGTGCCAGCAGCCTCCAGGGGACAGATACGCAGTATTTT. It is translated as CASSLQGTDTQYF.

The genes are TRBV28 and TRBJ2-5, with 12 positions matching TRBD2. CDR1 is MDHEN and CDR2 is SYDVKM in the germline V gene. This CDR3 has 20 amino acids. The V and J ends lost 3 bases and 5 bases, in that order; junction bases with no gene match: 19. The CDR3 reads CASSFVYSSLRTSGAETQYF. For the CDR3, the DNA is TGTGCCAGCAGTTTCGTATACTCCTCCCTTAGGACTAGCGGGGCGGAGACCCAGTACTTC.

This chain joins TRBV28 and TRBJ1-2; 7 bases are a match to TRBD1. Trimming at V came to 2 bases and at J to 8 bases, leaving 8 bases not matched to a gene. CDR3 length: 14 residues. CDR1 MDHEN and CDR2 SYDVKM come from the germline V gene. Written as DNA, the CDR3 is TGTGCCAGCAGTTTAGGGACAGAACCTAGCGGCTACACCTTC. It codes for CASSLGTEPSGYTF.

The chain couples TRBV6-5 to TRBJ1-1, with a weak D call TRBD1 (5 bases). V dropped 2 bases and J dropped 3 bases, with 10 bases sitting between them. The germline gives CDR1 MNHEY, CDR2 SVGAGI. The CDR3 is made up of 14 amino acids. The CDR3 nucleotides read TGTGCCAGCAGTTACGGAGGGGCGCACACTGAAGCTTTCTTT. Amino acids: CASSYGGAHTEAFF.

The chain employs TRBV6-1 and TRBJ2-3; D perhaps matches TRBD2 (5 bases). The CDR3 has 13 amino acids. CDR1 is MNHNS and CDR2 is SASEGT in the germline V gene. V lost 8 bases and J 1 base, leaving 10 bases between the germline ends. The CDR3 DNA is TGTGCCAGCGGAGGTCGCGGCACAGATACGCAGTATTTT. This translates into CASGGRGTDTQYF.

The V and J genes are TRBV6-5 and TRBJ2-7; D possibly corresponds to TRBD2 (7 bases). Germline lookup yields CDR1 MNHEY and CDR2 SVGAGI. The CDR3 sequence is 15 residues long. The germline V and J ends were trimmed by 6 bases and 3 bases, with 18 bases remaining between them. The CDR3 nucleotides read TGTGCCAGCAGCCCCCGGGGGGCGATATTCTACGAGCAGTACGTC. Protein: CASSPRGAIFYEQYV.

This clone was seen just once. The chain employs TRBV28 and TRBJ2-7; D may be TRBD2 (6 bases). With 4 bases removed from V and 2 bases from J, the gap between germline ends came to 12 bases. From germline, CDR1 is MDHEN and CDR2 SYDVKM. This CDR3 comprises 14 residues. The CDR3 coding sequence is TGTGCCAGCAGTTGGCGGGGATCGACCTACGAGCAGTACTTC. It specifies CASSWRGSTYEQYF. The variable domain in full, completed from reference TRBV28 and TRBJ2-7, reads DVKVTQSSRYLVKRTGEKVFLECVQDMDHENMFWYRQDPGLGLRLIYFSYDVKMKEKGDIPEGYSVSREKKERFSLILESASTNQTSMYLCASSWRGSTYEQYFGPGTRLTVT.

The chain joins TRBV6-1 to TRBJ1-5, with TRBD1 matching over 9 bases. The CDR3 contains 14 residues. V gave up 6 bases and J gave up 6 bases; unmatched junction bases: 6. CDR1 and CDR2 from the germline V gene are MNHNS and SASEGT. The CDR3 DNA reads TGTGCCAGCAGCGATACAGGGGGCTCTCAGCCCCAGCATTTT. It encodes CASSDTGGSQPQHF.

This rearrangement joins TRBV10-3 to TRBJ1-4; TRBD1 matches at 10 bases. With 9 bases clipped from V and 6 bases from J, the junction kept 4 bases outside the gene matches. Germline lookup yields CDR1 ENHRY and CDR2 SYGVKD. CDR3 size: 13 residues. CDR3 bases: TGTGCCATACGCGGGACAGGGGATGAAAAACTGTTTTTT. Translated: CAIRGTGDEKLFF.

This chain joins TRBV6-5 and TRBJ2-7; the D gene is possibly TRBD2 (5 bases). The CDR3 covers 12 residues. V was cut by 7 bases and J by 7 bases, with 14 bases left in between. Germline lookup yields CDR1 MNHEY and CDR2 SVGAGI. The CDR3 reads CASMPGGGEQYF. In DNA form, the CDR3 reads TGTGCCAGCATGCCCGGAGGCGGGGAGCAGTACTTC.